This T cell receptor beta chain emerged from a study of T cell clonality in common variable immunodeficiency. Method: immunoSEQ multiplex PCR; TCRdb's copy keeps in-frame clones and lacks some. The sample was found to contain roughly 50,000 clones, and every one recurs. This CDR3 spans 18 amino acids. Germline V gives CDR1 SGHRS, CDR2 YFSETQ. J gave up 2 bases and V 0 bases, and 9 bases lay outside the gene matches. This clone was seen at least ten times. Sequencing ends 3 residues short of the CDR3 end; the germline J gene provides the rest. The TCR originated in a person aged 18 to 75 in good health. Input material: peripheral blood mononuclear cells. The chain recombines TRBV5-1 with TRBJ2-1, with TRBD2 identical over 9 bases. The CDR3 region is CASSLAASGTGTYNEQFF. CDR3 DNA, as far as it was read: TGCGCCAGCAGCTTGGCGGCTAGCGGGACCGGCACCTACAATGAG. Together with reference TRBV5-1 and TRBJ2-1, the CDR3 gives the full variable domain: KAGVTQTPRYLIKTRGQQVTLSCSPISGHRSVSWYQQTPGQGLQFLFEYFSETQRNKGNFPGRFSGRQFSNSRSEMNVSTLELGDSALYLCASSLAASGTGTYNEQFFGPGTRLTVL.